This T cell receptor (beta chain) was sequenced for a study of T cells in Graves' hyperthyroidism and ophthalmopathy. Findings and limits, study-wide: Onset of ophthalmopathy came a median roughly 6 months after the model predicted it. Blood also contained most expanded thyroid clonotypes above 0.001.

The TCR beta CDR3 regions underwent amplification using RNA transcripts as the source. HTBI primers drove first-round RT-PCR of the TCR CDR3. In TCRdb, the multiplex PCR reads were re-called with MiXCR into one record per CDR3 protein. There are roughly 700,000 distinct CDR3 sequences in the sample; roughly 15% occur only once, and roughly 10% lies in the top ten. The CDR3 spans 15 residues. Germline CDR1 and CDR2: DFQATT and SNEGSKA (reference sequence). The trim removed 2 bases at V and 0 bases at J, leaving 4 bases unmatched. Exclusion criteria comprised uncontrolled infection, other autoimmune disease, pregnancy or lactation. Thyroid ultrasound and orbital computed tomography, with clinical symptoms and serum thyroxine and TRAb, informed diagnoses. This clonotype was recorded many times. Its antigen is not known.

The source material was blood. V and J are TRBV20-1 and TRBJ2-3, with TRBD2 identical over 8 bases. The TCR originated in a woman between 18 and 29 years old with Graves' hyperthyroidism. The CDR3 protein is CSARSGRWSTDTQYF. The CDR3 coding sequence is TGCAGTGCTAGAAGCGGGAGATGGAGCACAGATACGCAGTATTTT.